The clone carrying this T cell receptor beta chain was seen a few times. This entry is derived from a study of blood T cell repertoires in COVID-19. The CDR3 is 15 amino acids. The V gene end was trimmed by 0 bases and the J gene end by 7 bases; junction bases not matched to a gene: 6. Germline CDR1 GTSNPN, CDR2 SVGIG (reference sequence). Here immunoSEQ multiplex PCR was the method, and the copy in TCRdb shows in-frame clones only, minus some. Here the sample spans 200,000 to 250,000 clones, almost 85% being singletons. This clonotype originated in a woman between 40 and 50 years old with acute or convalescent COVID-19. What was sequenced was peripheral blood. This chain links TRBV30 with TRBJ2-2; 9 bases align to TRBD1. The CDR3 coding sequence is TGTGCCTGGAGTGTAGTCACAGGGGGCCTCGGGGAGCTGTTTTTT. Translating it yields CAWSVVTGGLGELFF. The entire variable domain, with the rest obtained from reference TRBV30 and TRBJ2-2, is as follows: SQTIHQWPATLVQPVGSPLSLECTVEGTSNPNLYWYRQAAGRGLQLLFYSVGIGQISSEVPQNLSASRPQDRQFILSSKKLLLSDSGFYLCAWSVVTGGLGELFFGEGSRLTVL.